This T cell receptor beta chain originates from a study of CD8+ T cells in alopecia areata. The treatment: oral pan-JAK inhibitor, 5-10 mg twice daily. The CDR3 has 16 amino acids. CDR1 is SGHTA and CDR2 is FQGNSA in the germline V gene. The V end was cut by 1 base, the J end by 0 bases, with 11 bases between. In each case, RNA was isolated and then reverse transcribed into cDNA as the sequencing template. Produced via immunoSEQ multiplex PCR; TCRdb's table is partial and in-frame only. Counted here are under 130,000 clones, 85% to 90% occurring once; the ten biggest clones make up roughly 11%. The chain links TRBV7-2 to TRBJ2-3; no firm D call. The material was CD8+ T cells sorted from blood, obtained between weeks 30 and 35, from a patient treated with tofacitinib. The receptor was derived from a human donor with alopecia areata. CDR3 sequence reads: CASSLVGRFSTDTQYF. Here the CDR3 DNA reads TGTGCCAGCAGCTTAGTAGGCAGATTTAGCACAGATACGCAGTATTTT.